This T cell receptor beta chain was profiled in a study of blood T cell repertoires in COVID-19. The study recruited people aged roughly 18 to 89 years across 20 to 30 US areas. Participant-given clinical history determined each cohort assignment. Resolution of symptoms, clearance, or two negative PCRs was present in recovered Cohort 3 donors. The method was immunoSEQ multiplex PCR; TCRdb's version includes in-frame clones alone and lacks a portion of them. Seen here are about 440,000 clones, 90% observed once, and the top ten hold more than 0.55%. Germline-derived CDR1 and CDR2 are PRHDT and FYEKMQ (reference sequence). The CDR3 has 13 residues. Trimming took off 1 base at V and 10 bases at J, with 13 bases between the two ends.

The chain links TRBV13 to TRBJ1-1; D is perhaps TRBD1 (5 bases). Sequencing was performed on PBMCs or T cells enriched from blood (not recorded which). The sequence came from a man aged 18 to 30 who had recovered from COVID-19. The CDR3 DNA reads TGTGCCAGCAGCTTAGCGGGGAGCGGGGGAGCTTTCTTT. Protein: CASSLAGSGGAFF.